The 19 T cell receptor beta chains below all came from one sample that was sequenced in a study of T-cell reconstitution after alpha-beta-depleted transplantation in children. It was with unique molecular identifiers that the TCRbeta library was prepared. Using its own MiXCR run on the PCR reads, TCRdb lists one record per CDR3 protein. This table has hundreds of thousands of distinct CDR3 sequences, around 13% appearing once. The sample consisted of PBMCs, taken before TCRalphabeta/CD19-depleted stem cell transplant. The source of these receptors is a girl aged 2 to 10 with congenital amegakaryocytic thrombocytopenia, due to receive a stem cell transplant.

The rearrangement uses TRBV20-1 and TRBJ2-7; weak D call: TRBD1 (6 bases). Germline V lookup: CDR1 DFQATT, CDR2 SNEGSKA (reference sequence). With 5 bases removed from V and 0 bases from J, the gap between germline ends came to 11 bases. This CDR3 contains 13 residues. CDR3 bases: TGCAGTGCTTACGACAGGTTCTCCTACGAGCAGTACTTC. Amino acid sequence: CSAYDRFSYEQYF.

A few counts support this clonotype. The chain has TRBV5-1 and TRBJ2-2; 9 bases align to TRBD1. CDR3 length: 17 amino acids. The V and J ends lost 2 bases and 7 bases, in that order; junction bases with no gene match: 12. The germline V gene encodes CDR1 SGHRS and CDR2 YFSETQ. The CDR3 coding sequence is TGCGCCAGCAGCTTCTTCCAACAGGGGGCTATCAGCGGGGAGCTGTTTTTT. Its protein is CASSFFQQGAISGELFF.

In its sample, this clonotype was seen many times. The CDR3 coding sequence is TGTGCCAGCAGCTTAAAGCAATATGAGCAGTTCTTC. This sequence encodes CASSLKQYEQFF. The chain joins TRBV7-2 to TRBJ2-1, with no clear D. The CDR3 length is 12 residues. The V gene's germline CDR1 is SGHTA and CDR2 FQGNSA. Trimming removed 2 bases from V and 8 bases from J, with 7 bases in between.

V usage is TRBV3-1 and J usage is TRBJ1-1, with D unresolved. Germline lookup yields CDR1 LGHDT and CDR2 YNNKEL (reference sequence). Trimming pared 0 bases from V and 0 bases from J, leaving 14 bases between. This CDR3 is built from 17 residues. DNA of the CDR3: TGTGCCAGCAGCCAAGATCACCGGTATGATATGAACACTGAAGCTTTCTTT. Its translation: CASSQDHRYDMNTEAFF.

The rearrangement links TRBV6-5 to TRBJ2-1; TRBD2 agrees at 11 bases. The CDR3 is 18 amino acids. V lost 2 bases and J lost 4; bases outside the gene matches: 10. Germline CDR1 and CDR2: MNHEY and SVGAGI. The DNA for the CDR3 is TGTGCCAGCAGTTACGGGGTAGCGGGAGGGCCGGGGTACAATGAGCAGTTCTTC. Encoded protein: CASSYGVAGGPGYNEQFF.

Notes on this clonotype: It may be a read error: a sequence one base away is much more abundant. The chain links TRBV29-1 to TRBJ2-1; possibly TRBD2 for D (6 bases). Germline CDR1 SQVTM, CDR2 ANQGSEA. The CDR3 covers 14 residues. CDR3 residues: CIVEAGSSYNEQFF. The CDR3 DNA is TGCATCGTTGAAGCCGGGAGCTCCTACAATGAGCAGTTCTTC.

This clonotype was detected only a few times. The chain combines TRBV29-1 with TRBJ2-5; a weak D match, TRBD2 (6 bases). In germline, CDR1 is SQVTM, CDR2 ANQGSEA. The CDR3 runs to 11 residues. Trimming shortened V by 7 bases and J by 4 bases, and 10 bases separated the two germline ends. CDR3 in amino acids: CSGREAETQYF. The CDR3 coding sequence is TGCAGCGGCAGGGAGGCAGAGACCCAGTACTTC. Filled out from reference TRBV29-1 and TRBJ2-5, the complete variable domain reads SAVISQKPSRDICQRGTSLTIQCQVDSQVTMMFWYRQQPGQSLTLIATANQGSEATYESGFVIDKFPISRPNLTFSTLTVSNMSPEDSSIYLCSGREAETQYFGPGTRLLVL.

Only a few counts were recorded for this clonotype. The chain employs TRBV19 and TRBJ2-1; D may be TRBD2 (5 bases). V was cut by 4 bases and J by 5 bases, with 18 bases left in between. The V gene's germline CDR1 is LNHDA and CDR2 SQIVND (reference sequence). The CDR3 extends over 16 amino acids. The CDR3 nucleotides are TGTGCCAGTAGTAGTTCATCTAGCATTCAGCACAATGAGCAGTTCTTC. As protein: CASSSSSSIQHNEQFF. The full variable domain, with the rest looked up from reference TRBV19 and TRBJ2-1, is DGGITQSPKYLFRKEGQNVTLSCEQNLNHDAMYWYRQDPGQGLRLIYYSQIVNDFQKGDIAEGYSVSREKKESFPLTVTSAQKNPTAFYLCASSSSSSIQHNEQFFGPGTRLTVL.

This clonotype was detected ten times or more. This sequence joins TRBV20-1 and TRBJ1-2; maybe TRBD1 (6 bases). CDR3 size: 12 residues. CDR1 and CDR2 (germline): DFQATT, SNEGSKA (reference sequence). Trimming cost V 4 bases and J 6 bases, with 12 bases left between them. In nucleotides, the CDR3 is TGCAGTGCTACCCGGGACATCCATGGCTACACCTTC. The encoded protein is CSATRDIHGYTF.

This clonotype was recorded many times. The CDR3 is CASSFTAGSSYEQYF. DNA for the CDR3: TGTGCCAGCAGCTTTACGGCGGGAAGCTCCTACGAGCAGTACTTC. V gene TRBV7-8 combines with J gene TRBJ2-7; TRBD2 might be the D (6 bases). This CDR3 is built from 15 residues. Looked up from germline, CDR1 is SGHVS and CDR2 is FQNEAQ. V was pared by 3 bases and J by 0 bases, with 12 bases between.

This clonotype was recorded at least ten times. The chain couples TRBV5-1 to TRBJ2-4; D call uncertain. Germline V gene data show CDR1 as SGHRS and CDR2 as YFSETQ. CDR3 length equals 13 residues. Trimming removed 4 bases from V and 6 bases from J, with 11 bases in between. CDR3 sequence (DNA): TGCGCCAGCAGCGCCTTGCACGCAAACATTCAGTACTTC. Translating it yields CASSALHANIQYF.

This clonotype was observed a few times. The chain has TRBV30 and TRBJ1-4; D remains unclear. The V gene lost 1 base and the J gene lost 4 bases, with 4 bases spanning the gap. This CDR3 contains 12 residues. CDR1 and CDR2 from the germline V gene are GTSNPN and SVGIG (reference sequence). This chain's CDR3 is CAWSDGNEKLFF. The CDR3 region has the DNA TGTGCCTGGAGTGACGGTAATGAAAAACTGTTTTTT.

This clonotype appeared once. The genes are TRBV3-1 and TRBJ1-6; D is unresolved. CDR1 LGHDT and CDR2 YNNKEL come from the germline V gene (reference sequence). The CDR3 is made up of 14 amino acids. V shed 1 base and J shed 5 bases, with 6 bases lying between them. CDR3 protein: CASSQGADNSPLHF. The CDR3, as DNA: TGTGCCAGCAGCCAAGGAGCCGATAATTCACCCCTCCACTTT.

The sample holds many counts of this clonotype. The rearrangement links TRBV7-9 to TRBJ1-1; D uncertain. Trimming pared 5 bases from V and 4 bases from J, leaving 17 bases between. The CDR3 consists of 15 residues. The germline V gene encodes CDR1 SEHNR and CDR2 FQNEAQ (reference sequence). This CDR3 reads CASSPYYGERTEAFF. As DNA, the CDR3 is TGTGCCAGCAGCCCATACTACGGGGAGCGCACTGAAGCTTTCTTT. The variable domain in full, with the rest retrieved from reference TRBV7-9 and TRBJ1-1, is DTGVSQNPRHKITKRGQNVTFRCDPISEHNRLYWYRQTLGQGPEFLTYFQNEAQLEKSRLLSDRFSAERPKGSFSTLEIQRTEQGDSAMYLCASSPYYGERTEAFFGQGTRLTVV.

This sequence joins TRBV5-1 and TRBJ2-5; 7 bases line up with TRBD1. The CDR3 is made up of 15 amino acids. Per germline, CDR1 SGHRS and CDR2 YFSETQ. The ends lost 9 bases at V and 2 bases at J; junction bases unmatched: 13. CDR3 coding DNA: TGCGCCACCCGTCAGGGGGATCACGGGCAAGAGACCCAGTACTTC. The encoded protein is CATRQGDHGQETQYF.

In this sample, this clonotype turned up many times. The V gene is TRBV12-3 or TRBV12-4, the J gene TRBJ2-1, with 7 positions matching TRBD1. J was trimmed by 5 bases and V by 6 bases; bases with no gene match: 10. The CDR3 length is 15 residues. The CDR3: CASSPDRVFDNEQFF. CDR3 bases: TGTGCCAGCAGCCCTGACAGGGTTTTTGACAATGAGCAGTTCTTC.

This clonotype was seen a few times. The V call is TRBV20-1, the J call TRBJ1-6; no clear D gene. This CDR3 has 14 residues. Trimming cost V 6 bases and J 2 bases, with 11 bases left between them. Per germline, CDR1 DFQATT and CDR2 SNEGSKA (reference sequence). CDR3 sequence reads: CSAHGGAYNSPLHF. Here the CDR3 DNA reads TGCAGTGCACACGGCGGGGCCTATAATTCACCCCTCCACTTT.

This clonotype was counted only a few times. The chain employs TRBV29-1 and TRBJ2-1, with TRBD1 matching 8 bases. From germline, CDR1 is SQVTM and CDR2 ANQGSEA. V gave up 6 bases and J gave up 6 bases; unmatched junction bases: 7. The CDR3 is made up of 13 amino acids. The CDR3, as DNA: TGCAGCGTATTCGGACAGGGACCCAATGAGCAGTTCTTC. Protein sequence: CSVFGQGPNEQFF.

This clonotype was detected a few times. The genes are TRBV4-1 and TRBJ2-7, with D unclear. Trimming left V 1 base short and J 2 bases short, with 12 bases between. This CDR3 spans 15 amino acids. Germline V gene data show CDR1 as MGHRA and CDR2 as YSYEKL. The CDR3 reads CASSQVALLAYEQYF. CDR3 nucleotide sequence: TGCGCCAGCAGCCAAGTGGCCCTTTTAGCCTACGAGCAGTACTTC.